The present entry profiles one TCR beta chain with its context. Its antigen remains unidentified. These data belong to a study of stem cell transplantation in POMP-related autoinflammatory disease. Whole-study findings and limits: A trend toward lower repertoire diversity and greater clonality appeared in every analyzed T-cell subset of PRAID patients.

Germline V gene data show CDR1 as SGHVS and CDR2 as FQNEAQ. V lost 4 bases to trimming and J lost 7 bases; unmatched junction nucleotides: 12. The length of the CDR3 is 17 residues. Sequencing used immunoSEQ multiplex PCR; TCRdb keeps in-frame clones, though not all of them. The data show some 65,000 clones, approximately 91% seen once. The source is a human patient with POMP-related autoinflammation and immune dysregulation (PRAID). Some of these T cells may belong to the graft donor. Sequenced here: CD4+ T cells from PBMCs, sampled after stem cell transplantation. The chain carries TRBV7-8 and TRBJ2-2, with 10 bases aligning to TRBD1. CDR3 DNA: TGTGCCAGCAGCTCCCGGGACAGGGGAATTAGGGGCGGGGAGCTGTTTTTT. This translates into CASSSRDRGIRGGELFF. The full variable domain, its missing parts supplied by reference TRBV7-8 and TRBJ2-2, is GAGVSQSPRYKVAKRGQDVALRCDPISGHVSLFWYQQALGQGPEFLTYFQNEAQLDKSGLPSDRFFAERPEGSVSTLKIQRTQQEDSAVYLCASSSRDRGIRGGELFFGEGSRLTVL.